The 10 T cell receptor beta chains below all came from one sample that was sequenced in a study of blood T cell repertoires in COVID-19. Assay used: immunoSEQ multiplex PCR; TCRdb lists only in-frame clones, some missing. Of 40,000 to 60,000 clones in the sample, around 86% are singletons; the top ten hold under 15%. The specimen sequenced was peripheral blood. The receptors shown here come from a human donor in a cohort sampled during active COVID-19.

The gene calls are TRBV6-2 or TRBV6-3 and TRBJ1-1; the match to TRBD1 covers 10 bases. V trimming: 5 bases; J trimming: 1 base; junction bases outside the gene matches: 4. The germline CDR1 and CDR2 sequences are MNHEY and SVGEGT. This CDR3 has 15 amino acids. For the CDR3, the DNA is TGTGCCAGCAGTGACAGGGGGCGGGCGAACACTGAAGCTTTCTTT. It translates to CASSDRGRANTEAFF.

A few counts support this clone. CDR3 nucleotides: TGTGCCAGCAGCGGGCGGACAGGGGCAGCGGGCAATCAGCCCCAGCATTTT. Translation gives CASSGRTGAAGNQPQHF. V is TRBV7-9 and J is TRBJ1-5, with TRBD1 matching 9 bases. V shed 5 bases and J 2 bases; nucleotides not matched to a gene: 10. The CDR3 has 17 residues. The germline V gene has CDR1 SEHNR and CDR2 FQNEAQ (reference sequence).

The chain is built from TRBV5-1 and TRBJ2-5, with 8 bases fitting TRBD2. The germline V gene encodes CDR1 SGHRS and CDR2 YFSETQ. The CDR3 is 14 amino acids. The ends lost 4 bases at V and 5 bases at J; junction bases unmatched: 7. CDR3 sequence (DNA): TGCGCCAGCAGCCAGACTAGCGCCAGTGAGACCCAGTACTTC. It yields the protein CASSQTSASETQYF. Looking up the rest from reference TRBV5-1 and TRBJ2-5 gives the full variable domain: KAGVTQTPRYLIKTRGQQVTLSCSPISGHRSVSWYQQTPGQGLQFLFEYFSETQRNKGNFPGRFSGRQFSNSRSEMNVSTLELGDSALYLCASSQTSASETQYFGPGTRLLVL.

The DNA for the CDR3 is TGTGCCAGCAGTGAGACTAGCGGAGACTCCTACAATGAGCAGTTCTTC. Amino acids: CASSETSGDSYNEQFF. This chain uses TRBV6-1 with TRBJ2-1; 9 nucleotides match TRBD2. Germline V CDR1 and CDR2: MNHNS, SASEGT. The length of the CDR3 is 16 residues. With 3 bases clipped from V and 0 bases from J, the junction kept 3 bases outside the gene matches.

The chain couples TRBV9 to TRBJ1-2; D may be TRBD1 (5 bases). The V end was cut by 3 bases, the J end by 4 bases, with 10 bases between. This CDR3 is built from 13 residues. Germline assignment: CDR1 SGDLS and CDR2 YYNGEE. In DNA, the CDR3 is TGTGCCAGCAGCGGGACATTGTCCTATGGCTACACCTTC. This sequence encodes CASSGTLSYGYTF.

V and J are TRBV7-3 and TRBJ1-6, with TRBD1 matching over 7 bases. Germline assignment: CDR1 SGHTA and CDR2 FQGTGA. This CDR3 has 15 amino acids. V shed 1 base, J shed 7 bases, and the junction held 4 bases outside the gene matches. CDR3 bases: TGTGCCAGCAGCTTAATCCCAGGGGGAAATTCACCCCTCCACTTT. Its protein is CASSLIPGGNSPLHF.

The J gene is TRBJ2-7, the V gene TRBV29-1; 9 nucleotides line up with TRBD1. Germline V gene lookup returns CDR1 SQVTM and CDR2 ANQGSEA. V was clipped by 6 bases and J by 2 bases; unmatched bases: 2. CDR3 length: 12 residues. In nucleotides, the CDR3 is TGCAGCGTCCGGGACAGGGCCTACGAGCAGTACTTC. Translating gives CSVRDRAYEQYF.

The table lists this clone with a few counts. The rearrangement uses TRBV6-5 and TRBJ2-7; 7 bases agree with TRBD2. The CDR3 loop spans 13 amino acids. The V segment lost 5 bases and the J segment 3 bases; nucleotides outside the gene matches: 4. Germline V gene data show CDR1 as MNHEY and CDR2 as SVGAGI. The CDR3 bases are TGTGCCAGCAGTCCACGGACTAGCTACGAGCAGTACTTC. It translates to CASSPRTSYEQYF.

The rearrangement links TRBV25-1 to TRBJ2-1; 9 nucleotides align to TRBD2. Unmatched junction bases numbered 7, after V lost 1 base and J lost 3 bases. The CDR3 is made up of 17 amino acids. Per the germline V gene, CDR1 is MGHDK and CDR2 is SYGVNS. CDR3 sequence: CASSESPREGLYNEQFF. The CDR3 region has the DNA TGTGCCAGCAGTGAATCTCCGCGGGAGGGCCTCTACAATGAGCAGTTCTTC.

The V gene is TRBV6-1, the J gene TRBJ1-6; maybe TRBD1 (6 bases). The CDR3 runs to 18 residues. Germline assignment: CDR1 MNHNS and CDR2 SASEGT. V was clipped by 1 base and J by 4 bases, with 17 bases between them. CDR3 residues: CASSEGGVRGKYNSPLHF. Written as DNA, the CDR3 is TGTGCCAGCAGTGAAGGTGGAGTCAGGGGAAAATATAATTCACCCCTCCACTTT.